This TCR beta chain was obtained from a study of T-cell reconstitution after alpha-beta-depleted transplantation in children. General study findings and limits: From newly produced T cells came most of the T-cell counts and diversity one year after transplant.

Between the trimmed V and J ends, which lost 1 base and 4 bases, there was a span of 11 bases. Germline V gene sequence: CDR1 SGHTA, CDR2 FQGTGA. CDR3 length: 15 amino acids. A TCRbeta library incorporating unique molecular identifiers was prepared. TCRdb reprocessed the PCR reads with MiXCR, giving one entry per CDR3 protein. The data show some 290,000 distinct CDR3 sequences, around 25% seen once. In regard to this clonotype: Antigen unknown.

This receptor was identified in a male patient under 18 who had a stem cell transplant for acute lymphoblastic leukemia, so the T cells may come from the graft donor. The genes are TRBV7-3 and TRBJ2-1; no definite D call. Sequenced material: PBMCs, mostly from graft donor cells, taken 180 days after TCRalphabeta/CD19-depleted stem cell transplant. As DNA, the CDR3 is TGTGCCAGCAGCTTAATTCCCCTGGTATACAATGAGCAGTTCTTC. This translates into CASSLIPLVYNEQFF.